This TCR beta chain was documented in a study of vaccination and CD4 T cells after COVID-19. Study background: Six male and four female convalescents took part, two of them Hispanic. A median of roughly 97 days (range 35 to 161) separated diagnosis from post-COVID sampling.

Points on this clonotype: Antigen unknown.

Treatment reported: approximately nine-day PBMC culture with coronavirus spike peptide pools or control peptides (ViraFEST assay). For ViraFEST, peptide pools expanded antigen-specific T cells, after which the TCRs were sequenced. Sequence data for DNA of cultured CD4+ T cells were generated by the Oncomine TCR Beta short-read assay. Each CDR3 protein is one row after TCRdb ran MiXCR on the PCR reads. The table shows tens of thousands of distinct CDR3 sequences, with 40% to 55% occurring only once. The CDR3 loop spans 13 amino acids. Germline CDR1 KGHDR, CDR2 SFDVKD. Trimming cost V 9 bases and J 3 bases, with 12 bases left between them.

The receptor was derived from a human donor who received a COVID-19 vaccine. The sequenced sample was CD4+ T cells from blood, cultured in vitro, obtained before SARS-CoV-2 vaccination. The rearrangement links TRBV24-1 to TRBJ2-3, with D perhaps matching TRBD1 (5 bases). Here the CDR3 reads CATQRQGTDTQYF. In DNA form, the CDR3 reads TGTGCCACCCAACGCCAGGGAACAGATACGCAGTATTTT.